The rows below give T cell receptor beta chains drawn from one sample of a study of blood T cell repertoires in COVID-19. Clones were sequenced by immunoSEQ multiplex PCR, and TCRdb holds only the in-frame ones, with some missing. Of some 100,000 clones listed, 85% are singletons. Sequenced input: peripheral blood. All receptors derive from a woman aged 70-85 years with active or convalescent COVID-19. Both conserved end residues are part of each CDR3. A D gene is named only where the DNA matches it firmly.

D	V	CDR3
-	TRBV28	CASRTPTANYGYTF
-	TRBV28	CASRGGGGTEAFF
-	TRBV19	CASVGQLNTGELFF
-	TRBV3-1/TRBV3-2	CASRPDYLEGGYTF
TRBD1	TRBV5-6	CASSTRQGKYSNQPQHF
-	TRBV2	CASRELQGQFYGYTF
-	TRBV28	CASSSLQNEQYF
-	TRBV2	CASSEQGTQTQYF
-	TRBV21-1	CASSKDSRPGGTF
-	TRBV6-5	CATTAGNTEAFF
-	TRBV9	CASSVIQGPLGYTF
TRBD1	TRBV11-2	CASSFGQGVVQETQYF
-	TRBV18	CASSPSQTNTEAFF
-	TRBV4-3	CASSQDLLGGRELFF
-	TRBV7-2	CASSLVDSQYEQYF
-	TRBV19	CASSTGSGNTIYF
TRBD1	TRBV11-2	CASSFRTGGLYYGYTF
TRBD1	TRBV5-6	CASSSGTGTAYEKLFF
-	TRBV5-1	CASSLPNPDSLLHF
-	TRBV6-2/TRBV6-3	CASSWGGGTEAFF
-	TRBV24-1	CATKLRAGRRISNQPQHF
-	TRBV3-1/TRBV3-2	CASSQSLGGGNSPLHF
TRBD2	TRBV7-2	CASRLAGGPDTQYF
-	TRBV29-1	CSVIIRGDRDGANVLTF
-	TRBV3-1/TRBV3-2	CASSPRGSPAEQFF
-	TRBV19	CASSPQSSGNTIYF
-	TRBV4-2	CASSHRLGSFNEKLFF
TRBD2	TRBV5-4	CASSALAGGPTDTQYF
-	TRBV7-9	CASSLVGFGYTF
TRBD2	TRBV7-9	CASSLAGGVGEQYF
TRBD1	TRBV5-1	CASSPQGALRLPEQYF
TRBD2	TRBV7-2	CASSLRGGVPNEQFF
TRBD1	TRBV5-4	CASSFAGGLWSGYTF
TRBD1	TRBV7-2	CASSLGTGGVKLFF
-	TRBV12-1	CASSPGTFRLSSNQPQHF
TRBD1	TRBV9	CASSVVGQGYNEQFF
-	TRBV18	CASSPARGMLFSYGYTF
TRBD1	TRBV5-1	CASSPSPTGFVGYEQYF
TRBD1	TRBV18	CASSPGQGHNYGYTF
-	TRBV4-1	CASSRGEATGELFF
-	TRBV5-1	CASRTDRDQPQHF
-	TRBV28	CASSLNAGAGNTIYF
-	TRBV6-5	CASSTYSSPLHF